This TCR beta chain was captured by sequencing in a study of control samples from healthy donors and cancer patients. Germline V CDR1 and CDR2: ENHRY, SYGVKD. This CDR3 spans 16 amino acids. After removal of 2 bases from V and 0 bases from J, the junction contained 2 bases not matched to a gene. Clones were read by immunoSEQ multiplex PCR, and TCRdb kept only the in-frame ones, dropping some. The sample lists about 170,000 clones; 85% to 95% were seen once. The chain has TRBV10-3 and TRBJ1-3; 9 bases are a match to TRBD1. The material sequenced was blood. The sequence came from a woman aged 60-75 years in good health. CDR3 DNA sequence: TGTGCCATCAGTGAGGGGGGACAGGGCTCTGGAAACACCATATATTTT. Translation: CAISEGGQGSGNTIYF.